The entry below gives a single TCR beta chain sequence along with its context. Its antigen is as yet unknown. Profiling relied on immunoSEQ multiplex PCR, and the TCRdb table lists in-frame clones only, not all of them. The sample comprises 15,000 or so clones, over 55% of which are singletons, and 5% to 6.5% rests with the top ten. This specimen comes from a study of CXCR4 blockade with PD-1 therapy in pancreatic cancer. Broader study findings: Clone frequency correlated with its number of distinct nucleotide rearrangements. Sequencing covered TCRbeta chains only, not alpha chains. Intratumoral clonality (mean about 0.15) exceeded healthy blood (more than 0.045) but did not track survival.

The archived tumor blocks came from patients without neoadjuvant therapy before resection. The receptor was derived from a human donor with pancreatic ductal adenocarcinoma. The sequencing input was tumor tissue.

The CDR3 DNA is TGTGCCATCAGTGAGTCGATGGTTCAGGGCCCAGATACGCAGTATTTT. Translated, it gives CAISESMVQGPDTQYF. The chain joins TRBV10-3 to TRBJ2-3; perhaps TRBD1 as D (5 bases). This CDR3 contains 16 residues. V was pared by 0 bases and J by 4 bases, with 14 bases between. The germline CDR1 and CDR2 sequences are ENHRY and SYGVKD.